This TCR beta chain was recorded in a study of T cell changes during pregnancy in multiple sclerosis. The assay was immunoSEQ multiplex PCR, and TCRdb's table has in-frame clones only and misses some. Of tens of thousands of clones detected, 92% appear once; the ten largest clones hold more than 0.15%. V lost 5 bases to trimming and J lost 0 bases; unmatched junction nucleotides: 10. CDR1 and CDR2 (germline): SEHNR, FQNEAQ (reference sequence). This CDR3 spans 19 amino acids. The rearrangement uses TRBV7-9 and TRBJ2-1; TRBD2 matches at 13 bases. The TCR was taken from a female donor in good health, enrolled as a control in a pregnancy study. The starting material was CD4+ T cells from peripheral blood mononuclear cells, obtained after pregnancy. The CDR3 sequence: CASSGTSGGALSSYNEQFF. In DNA form, the CDR3 reads TGTGCCAGCAGCGGAACTAGCGGGGGGGCGTTAAGCTCCTACAATGAGCAGTTCTTC.